The 31 T cell receptor beta chains reported below all come from one sample, sequenced in a study of blood T cell repertoires in COVID-19. This table comes from immunoSEQ multiplex PCR, and its TCRdb copy is limited to in-frame clones, with some not included. Altogether over 300,000 clones are present, more than 80% being singletons, with the ten largest covering about 6.8%. The sequencing sample was made of peripheral blood. The source of these receptors is a man aged 18 to 30 who had recovered from COVID-19.

The chain joins TRBV5-1 to TRBJ2-1; D is perhaps TRBD1 (7 bases). CDR1 and CDR2 (germline): SGHRS, YFSETQ. V lost 0 bases, J lost 6 bases, and 16 bases lay in between. The CDR3 runs to 16 residues. The CDR3 spells CASSLDRQGGGNEQFF. CDR3 nucleotides: TGCGCCAGCAGCTTGGATCGACAGGGAGGCGGCAATGAGCAGTTCTTC.

The chain recombines TRBV12-2 with TRBJ2-7; the listed D gene, TRBD2, was not tested against the DNA. TRBV12-2 is noted as a pseudogene. The CDR3 totals 18 residues. The CDR3 is CASRSVRPRGLAGYEQYF. In DNA form, the CDR3 reads TGTGCAAGTCGCTCAGTGCGGCCGAGGGGACTAGCGGGGTACGAGCAGTACTTC.

The rearrangement links TRBV19 to TRBJ2-1, with a weak D call TRBD2 (6 bases). Looked up from germline, CDR1 is LNHDA and CDR2 is SQIVND (reference sequence). This CDR3 region has 15 residues. Trimming took off 0 bases at V and 4 bases at J, with 10 bases between the two ends. CDR3 sequence: CASSIDSGGYNEQFF. The CDR3 region has the DNA TGTGCCAGTAGTATAGATAGCGGCGGTTACAATGAGCAGTTCTTC.

The V gene is TRBV20-1, the J gene TRBJ1-2, with a weak D call TRBD1 (5 bases). The CDR3 length is 14 residues. The V end lost 3 bases, the J end lost 4 bases, and 15 bases lay between the germline ends. From germline, CDR1 is DFQATT and CDR2 SNEGSKA (reference sequence). CDR3 bases: TGCAGTGCTAGTCCAGGGATGGCCACCTATGGCTACACCTTC. It specifies CSASPGMATYGYTF.

This chain joins TRBV4-3 and TRBJ2-1; 8 bases align to TRBD2. Looked up from germline, CDR1 is LGHNA and CDR2 is YSLEER. V shed 0 bases, J shed 8 bases, and the junction held 9 bases outside the gene matches. This CDR3 contains 16 residues. The CDR3 DNA reads as TGCGCCAGCAGCCAAGATCGCCGGACTAGCTGGGATGAGCAGTTCTTC. This codes for CASSQDRRTSWDEQFF.

This clone was found a few times. This chain connects TRBV23-1 to TRBJ1-4; a weak D match, TRBD1 (6 bases). TRBV23-1 qualifies as an ORF whose function is uncertain. This CDR3 has 16 amino acids. Trimming took off 0 bases at V and 4 bases at J, with 12 bases between the two ends. CDR3 residues: CASSQSGAKVNEKLFF. The CDR3 bases are TGCGCCAGCAGTCAATCGGGGGCCAAGGTTAATGAAAAACTGTTTTTT.

The chain couples TRBV7-9 to TRBJ1-4; no clear D gene. Trimming took off 5 bases at V and 6 bases at J, with 19 bases between the two ends. Germline V gives CDR1 SEHNR, CDR2 FQNEAQ (reference sequence). CDR3 size: 16 residues. The CDR3 sequence: CASSARQVRSDEKLFF. The CDR3 DNA sequence: TGTGCCAGCAGCGCCCGCCAGGTTAGGTCGGATGAAAAACTGTTTTTT.

The chain combines TRBV6-5 with TRBJ2-1; 14 bases are shared with TRBD2. J gave up 7 bases and V 6 bases, and 5 bases lay outside the gene matches. This CDR3 has 15 amino acids. Germline lookup yields CDR1 MNHEY and CDR2 SVGAGI. Here the CDR3 DNA reads TGTGCCAGCAGACCCGGGACTAGCGGGAGTAATGAGCAGTTCTTC. Translating gives CASRPGTSGSNEQFF.

This chain joins TRBV7-2 and TRBJ2-3, with 13 bases lining up with TRBD2. Germline V gene data show CDR1 as SGHTA and CDR2 as FQGNSA. This CDR3 contains 16 residues. V lost 5 bases to trimming and J lost 3 bases; unmatched junction nucleotides: 5. The DNA of the CDR3 is TGTGCCAGCAGCCTGACTAGCGGGGGGTGGACAGATACGCAGTATTTT. This encodes CASSLTSGGWTDTQYF. The variable domain in full, with the rest retrieved from reference TRBV7-2 and TRBJ2-3, is GAGVSQSPSNKVTEKGKDVELRCDPISGHTALYWYRQSLGQGLEFLIYFQGNSAPDKSGLPSDRFSAERTGGSVSTLTIQRTQQEDSAVYLCASSLTSGGWTDTQYFGPGTRLTVL.

This chain links TRBV9 with TRBJ2-7; 7 nucleotides agree with TRBD2. The junction had 8 bases not matched to a gene; V was cut back by 0 bases and J by 2 bases. The germline gives CDR1 SGDLS, CDR2 YYNGEE. The CDR3 is made up of 16 amino acids. The CDR3 sequence is CASSVGSLGGAYEQYF. DNA of the CDR3: TGTGCCAGCAGCGTAGGATCCCTTGGGGGGGCCTACGAGCAGTACTTC.

This clone was counted only a few times. This chain connects TRBV4-3 to TRBJ1-2, with TRBD1 identical over 7 bases. After removal of 4 bases from V and 4 bases from J, the junction contained 18 bases not matched to a gene. The CDR3 has 18 amino acids. Germline V CDR1 and CDR2: LGHNA, YSLEER. CDR3 region: CASSPQLPSGTDPYGYTF. In DNA form, the CDR3 reads TGCGCCAGCAGCCCCCAACTACCCTCCGGGACAGACCCCTATGGCTACACCTTC.

The chain is built from TRBV15 and TRBJ2-1; perhaps TRBD2 as D (6 bases). Germline CDR1 reads LNHNV; CDR2 reads YYDKDF (reference sequence). The CDR3 is 15 residues long. The V gene lost 1 base and the J gene lost 13 bases, with 20 bases spanning the gap. CDR3 DNA: TGTGCCACCAGCAGAGCGGGGGAGTTAGCTGGCCGACAGTTCTTC. Encoded protein: CATSRAGELAGRQFF.

This clone was seen once. This chain connects TRBV2 to TRBJ1-1; 7 bases fit TRBD1. V gave up 6 bases and J gave up 4 bases; unmatched junction bases: 5. Germline loops: CDR1 SNHLY, CDR2 FYNNEI. The CDR3 contains 13 residues. The chain's CDR3 is CASRGGWGTEAFF. As DNA, the CDR3 is TGTGCCAGCAGAGGGGGCTGGGGCACTGAAGCTTTCTTT.

The rearrangement links TRBV2 to TRBJ1-1; D is unclear. V gave up 4 bases and J gave up 8 bases, with 8 bases separating them. The germline gives CDR1 SNHLY, CDR2 FYNNEI. This CDR3 has 11 residues. CDR3 sequence reads: CASSAQSEAFF. CDR3 nucleotides: TGTGCCAGCAGTGCCCAGTCGGAAGCTTTCTTT. Full variable domain (missing parts from reference TRBV2 and TRBJ1-1): EPEVTQTPSHQVTQMGQEVILRCVPISNHLYFYWYRQILGQKVEFLVSFYNNEISEKSEIFDDQFSVERPDGSNFTLKIRSTKLEDSAMYFCASSAQSEAFFGQGTRLTVV.

This chain joins TRBV1 and TRBJ2-1; the tabulated D call, TRBD2, remains unverified against the DNA. TRBV1 constitutes a pseudogene. The CDR3 is 18 amino acids. The CDR3 coding sequence is TGCACCAGCATAGAAGGGACTAGCGGGGGAAGCTCCTACAATGAGCAGTTCTTC. Protein product: CTSIEGTSGGSSYNEQFF.

The chain recombines TRBV7-9 with TRBJ1-5; D gene ambiguous. This CDR3 region has 14 residues. V was trimmed by 4 bases and J by 7 bases, leaving 14 bases between them. Per the germline V gene, CDR1 is SEHNR and CDR2 is FQNEAQ (reference sequence). In DNA, the CDR3 is TGTGCCAGCAGCTCCTCGGCCGGCGGCCAGCCCCAGCATTTT. Protein sequence: CASSSSAGGQPQHF.

The CDR3 bases are TGTGCCAGCAGCTCCGGACAGGGTCCGGAAAAACTGTTTTTT. It translates to CASSSGQGPEKLFF. V gene TRBV5-4 combines with J gene TRBJ1-4; 8 bases agree with TRBD1. V was pared by 3 bases and J by 8 bases, with 6 bases of the junction left unmatched. CDR3 length: 14 residues. Germline loops: CDR1 SGHNT, CDR2 YYREEE (reference sequence).

The J gene is TRBJ2-2, the V gene TRBV18; 7 positions match TRBD1. There are 16 residues in the CDR3. Trimming took 0 bases from V and 3 from J; bases not matched to a gene: 4. Per the germline V gene, CDR1 is KGHSH and CDR2 is LQKENI. The CDR3 loop is CASSPPGGLDTGELFF. CDR3 nucleotide sequence: TGTGCCAGCTCACCACCAGGGGGCCTGGACACCGGGGAGCTGTTTTTT.

The J gene is TRBJ2-3, the V gene TRBV5-6, with 11 positions matching TRBD1. The germline gives CDR1 SGHDT, CDR2 YYEEEE. The CDR3 consists of 16 residues. V lost 4 bases to trimming and J lost 1 base; unmatched junction nucleotides: 5. CDR3: CASSPGQGVGTDTQYF. DNA for the CDR3: TGTGCCAGCAGCCCGGGACAGGGGGTTGGCACAGATACGCAGTATTTT.

The gene calls are TRBV18 and TRBJ2-1; 7 nucleotides align to TRBD2. Germline V CDR1 and CDR2: KGHSH, LQKENI. The CDR3 is made up of 15 amino acids. Germline trimming cut 3 bases from V and 0 bases from J; bases unmatched to any gene: 2. For the CDR3, the DNA is TGTGCCAGCTCACCCAGGGAGGGCTCCTACAATGAGCAGTTCTTC. It yields the protein CASSPREGSYNEQFF.

The V call is TRBV6-1, the J call TRBJ2-3; TRBD2 matches at 14 bases. The V gene end was trimmed by 3 bases and the J gene end by 5 bases; junction bases not matched to a gene: 1. The V gene's germline CDR1 is MNHNS and CDR2 SASEGT. CDR3 length equals 15 residues. CDR3: CASSDGTSGRDTQYF. Written as DNA, the CDR3 is TGTGCCAGCAGTGATGGGACTAGCGGGAGAGATACGCAGTATTTT.

The chain links TRBV5-1 to TRBJ2-7; D ambiguous. The ends were cut back, 0 bases at V and 0 bases at J, with 7 bases in the middle. There are 14 residues in the CDR3. Germline V CDR1 and CDR2: SGHRS, YFSETQ. The CDR3 protein is CASSLARYSYEQYF. DNA of the CDR3: TGCGCCAGCAGCTTGGCGCGGTACTCCTACGAGCAGTACTTC.

This chain uses TRBV5-4 with TRBJ1-3; the match to TRBD1 covers 7 bases. CDR1 and CDR2 from the germline V gene are SGHNT and YYREEE (reference sequence). The V segment lost 0 bases and the J segment 4 bases; nucleotides outside the gene matches: 10. The CDR3 contains 17 residues. The CDR3 is CASSLAATGIAGNTIYF. CDR3 DNA: TGTGCCAGCAGCTTGGCCGCGACAGGGATTGCCGGAAACACCATATATTTT.

DNA for the CDR3: TGTGCCAGTAGTATAAATAAAGGGGGAGAGCAGTTCTTC. It yields the protein CASSINKGGEQFF. The genes are TRBV19 and TRBJ2-1; tentative D call: TRBD1 (6 bases). This CDR3 has 13 residues. Deletions cut 2 bases from V and 10 bases from J, with 12 bases between. Germline V gene lookup returns CDR1 LNHDA and CDR2 SQIVND (reference sequence).

The chain recombines TRBV9 with TRBJ2-1; no firm D call. The germline V gene has CDR1 SGDLS and CDR2 YYNGEE. The CDR3 sequence is 14 residues long. Trimming took off 3 bases at V and 8 bases at J, with 15 bases between the two ends. The CDR3 DNA reads TGTGCCAGCAGCGCCAGACTTATTAACCATGAGCAGTTCTTC. It is translated as CASSARLINHEQFF.

This sequence joins TRBV19 and TRBJ1-5, with a tentative D call TRBD1 (5 bases). Germline-derived CDR1 and CDR2 are LNHDA and SQIVND (reference sequence). Trimming removed 4 bases from V and 7 bases from J, with 14 bases in between. This CDR3 is built from 14 residues. In DNA, the CDR3 is TGTGCCAGTAGTAACGGGGGAGGCGGGCAGCCCCAGCATTTT. Protein: CASSNGGGGQPQHF.

This chain connects TRBV7-2 to TRBJ2-2; 7 bases are shared with TRBD2. J gave up 0 bases and V 4 bases, and 2 bases lay outside the gene matches. Germline V gene sequence: CDR1 SGHTA, CDR2 FQGNSA. The length of the CDR3 is 15 residues. The CDR3 is CASSSSGTNTGELFF. As DNA, the CDR3 is TGTGCCAGCAGCTCTAGCGGAACGAACACCGGGGAGCTGTTTTTT.

The chain links TRBV4-1 to TRBJ2-1, with a tentative D call TRBD2 (6 bases). Trimming shortened V by 0 bases and J by 7 bases, and 22 bases separated the two germline ends. Looked up from germline, CDR1 is MGHRA and CDR2 is YSYEKL. This CDR3 region has 18 residues. CDR3 coding DNA: TGCGCCAGCAGCCAAGACTCCCCAAGGGCTCAGCGGGCTAATGAGCAGTTCTTC. The encoded protein is CASSQDSPRAQRANEQFF.

The chain uses TRBV5-8 and TRBJ1-2, with a weak D call TRBD1 (6 bases). This CDR3 is 13 amino acids long. The germline V gene has CDR1 SGHTS and CDR2 YDEGEE. V lost 2 bases, J lost 8 bases, and 13 bases lay in between. The DNA for the CDR3 is TGTGCCAGCAGCTTAGGGGGAGTCTACGGCTACACCTTC. Residues: CASSLGGVYGYTF.

CDR3 DNA: TGTGCCAGCAGCGACAAAGAAACAGGGCTCGACAGGGGGCTACCTAGGAGTAGGGCTTTCTTT. Its translation: CASSDKETGLDRGLPRSRAFF. This rearrangement joins TRBV9 to TRBJ1-1, with TRBD1 matching over 10 bases. Per the germline V gene, CDR1 is SGDLS and CDR2 is YYNGEE. With 3 bases clipped from V and 11 bases from J, the junction kept 31 bases outside the gene matches. This CDR3 contains 21 residues.

The genes are TRBV18 and TRBJ1-5; 7 bases align to TRBD1. The CDR3 covers 14 residues. V was clipped by 6 bases and J by 7 bases; unmatched bases: 9. In germline, CDR1 is KGHSH, CDR2 LQKENI. CDR3 loop: CASSPQGGKQPQHF. The DNA for the CDR3 is TGTGCCAGCTCGCCCCAGGGGGGAAAACAGCCCCAGCATTTT.